This T cell receptor (beta chain) was profiled in a study of T cell responses to AZD1222 COVID-19 vaccine. Study-wide context: Second-dose timings of about 4 or about 12 weeks were pooled. Regarding the study as a whole: After two AZD1222 doses, spike-specific TCR breadth and depth rose versus day 0.

This CDR3 is built from 12 residues. The ends were cut back, 8 bases at V and 0 bases at J, with 7 bases in the middle. CDR1 is LGHDT, CDR2 YNNKEL, per germline (reference sequence). Profiled with immunoSEQ multiplex PCR; TCRdb holds only in-frame clones, not every one. The profile covers tens of thousands of clones, with around nine tenths appearing a single time and 4.2% taken by the ten largest. Concerning this clone itself: Its antigen remains unidentified.

This receptor was taken from an adult in good health. The V call is TRBV3-1 (or the pseudogene TRBV3-2), the J call TRBJ1-1; TRBD1 is a possible D gene (6 bases). The material was peripheral blood, obtained on day 0 of AZD1222 vaccination. CDR3 nucleotides: TGTGCCAGCGGGACATTGAACACTGAAGCTTTCTTT. This encodes CASGTLNTEAFF.